This T cell receptor beta chain is drawn from a study of blood T cell repertoires in COVID-19. Study-level background: Sites in the United States, Italy and Spain provided acute and convalescent COVID-19 samples.

This CDR3 is 14 amino acids long. The V gene's germline CDR1 is MNHEY and CDR2 SMNVEV (reference sequence). V lost 3 bases to trimming and J lost 5 bases, with 11 bases between them. The table lists this clone with a count of one. The method was immunoSEQ multiplex PCR; TCRdb's version includes in-frame clones alone and lacks a portion of them. The sample has a few hundred thousand clones, roughly 87% seen once; the top ten hold over 2%. The specimen was peripheral blood. This receptor was obtained from a woman in her fifties or sixties who had recovered from COVID-19. The chain combines TRBV27 with TRBJ1-5; D remains ambiguous. As DNA, the CDR3 is TGTGCCAGCAGTTTTGCGGGTGGGGATCAGCCCCAGCATTTT. Residues: CASSFAGGDQPQHF.